The 5 T cell receptor beta chains reported below all come from one sample, sequenced in a study of response to subunit inactivated influenza vaccine. In TCRdb, the RT-PCR reads were re-called with MiXCR into one record per CDR3 protein. The top ten hold roughly 13% of the sample, which has 560,000 or so distinct CDR3 sequences, less than 10% seen once. Sample: PBMCs from blood, taken less than 30 months after vaccination. Receptors were obtained from a man aged 45 to 70 who received an inactivated influenza vaccine.

This rearrangement joins TRBV7-8 to TRBJ1-5, with TRBD1 matching 9 bases. This CDR3 has 14 residues. J was trimmed by 8 bases and V by 2 bases; bases with no gene match: 4. Germline V gene sequence: CDR1 SGHVS, CDR2 FQNEAQ. The CDR3 region is CASSLWTGDKPQHF. In nucleotides, the CDR3 is TGTGCCAGCAGCTTATGGACAGGGGATAAGCCCCAGCATTTT. Full variable domain (remainder filled in from reference TRBV7-8 and TRBJ1-5): GAGVSQSPRYKVAKRGQDVALRCDPISGHVSLFWYQQALGQGPEFLTYFQNEAQLDKSGLPSDRFFAERPEGSVSTLKIQRTQQEDSAVYLCASSLWTGDKPQHFGDGTRLSIL.

The rearrangement links TRBV6-2 or TRBV6-3 to TRBJ2-1; TRBD2 aligns across 8 bases. CDR1 is MNHEY and CDR2 is SVGEGT in the germline V gene. Trimming removed 5 bases from V and 9 bases from J; junction bases left unmatched: 15. The CDR3 sequence is 16 residues long. CDR3 nucleotide sequence: TGTGCCAGCAGTCAAATTCGGACTAGCCCGAATCGTGAGCAGTTCTTC. Amino acid sequence: CASSQIRTSPNREQFF.

A few counts support this clonotype. This rearrangement joins TRBV6-5 to TRBJ1-1; TRBD1 matches 7 bases. This CDR3 is built from 15 residues. The junction had 5 bases not matched to a gene; V was cut back by 2 bases and J by 2 bases. Germline V gives CDR1 MNHEY, CDR2 SVGAGI. CDR3 sequence: CASSYTDRLNTEAFF. CDR3 coding DNA: TGTGCCAGCAGTTACACGGACAGGTTAAACACTGAAGCTTTCTTT.

This clonotype was counted only a few times. The chain combines TRBV20-1 with TRBJ1-1, with a weak D call TRBD1 (6 bases). Germline CDR1 DFQATT, CDR2 SNEGSKA (reference sequence). The V end lost 5 bases, the J end lost 1 base, and 11 bases lay between the germline ends. The CDR3 runs to 13 residues. CDR3 in DNA: TGCAGTGCTCCAAGGACAGAGAACACTGAAGCTTTCTTT. Protein product: CSAPRTENTEAFF.

This clonotype was counted many times. The chain employs TRBV3-1 and TRBJ2-2, with D possibly matching TRBD2 (5 bases). Trimming stripped 2 bases from V and 7 bases from J, with 11 bases between. CDR1 is LGHDT and CDR2 is YNNKEL in the germline V gene (reference sequence). This CDR3 spans 14 amino acids. CDR3 sequence (DNA): TGTGCCAGCAGCCAAACGTTCCGGGACGGGGAGCTGTTTTTT. This translates into CASSQTFRDGELFF.